This is a list of T cell receptor beta chains from one sample in a study of blood T cells in healthy people across ages. TCRdb independently ran MiXCR on the 5' RACE reads; one entry per CDR3 protein. In the table there are more than 800,000 distinct CDR3 sequences, less than 35% of which are singletons. The sequenced material came from blood. These receptor sequences come from an elderly woman in good health. Each CDR3 is given with its conserved first and last residue. D genes are given only for firm matches. Size values are once, few and many counts, or a class for expanded clones, and some rows have none.

D,V,J,size,DNA,CDR3
TRBD2,TRBV4-1,TRBJ2-3,NA,TGCGCCAGCAGCCCGCTAGCGGGGGCGGGAGATACGCAGTATTTT,CASSPLAGAGDTQYF
NA,TRBV25-1,TRBJ2-1,few,TGTGCCAGCAGTGAATACAGAGAGCAGTTCTTC,CASSEYREQFF
NA,TRBV6-5,TRBJ1-2,NA,TGTGCCAGCAGTATGGGACCGAACACCGGCGGTTATGGCTACACCTTC,CASSMGPNTGGYGYTF
NA,TRBV20-1,TRBJ2-1,few,TGCAGTGCTAGAGTGATCATGAGCTCCTACAATGAGCAGTTCTTC,CSARVIMSSYNEQFF
NA,TRBV4-3,TRBJ1-5,many,TGCGCCAGCAGCCAAGAGGGCAGGCACAATCAGCCCCAGCATTTT,CASSQEGRHNQPQHF
NA,TRBV7-9,TRBJ2-7,NA,TGTGCCAGCAGCCCTAGGTTTCCGAGGGACATCTCCTACGAGCAGTACTTC,CASSPRFPRDISYEQYF
TRBD1,TRBV28,TRBJ1-4,few,TGTGCCAGCAGTTTGGGGGGACAGGCCCATGAAAAACTGTTTTTT,CASSLGGQAHEKLFF
NA,TRBV30,TRBJ2-6,NA,TGTGCCTGGAGAGGCTCTGGGGCCAACGTCCTGACTTTC,CAWRGSGANVLTF
NA,TRBV20-1,TRBJ2-1,NA,TGCAGTGCTATTGTCCCTCTTTCCTTCCAAGAGACCCAGTTCTTC,CSAIVPLSFQETQFF
NA,TRBV3-1,TRBJ1-5,NA,TGTGCCAGCAGTCAGGGTGGTCAGCCCCGGCATTTT,CASSQGGQPRHF
NA,TRBV12-3/TRBV12-4,TRBJ2-7,many,TGTGCCAGCAGTTTAGGATTAACCGGCAGTCGAGGGGTCGAGCAGTACTTC,CASSLGLTGSRGVEQYF
TRBD1,TRBV18,TRBJ1-1,few,TGTGCCAGCTCACCGGTACGGCAGGGGGCCCCGAACACTGAAGCTTTCTTT,CASSPVRQGAPNTEAFF
NA,TRBV15,TRBJ2-7,NA,TGTGCCACCAGCGGAGACATTTCCTACGAGCAGTACTTC,CATSGDISYEQYF
TRBD1,TRBV29-1,TRBJ1-1,few,TGCAGCGTCTCCGGGACAGTGAACACTGAAGCTTTCTTT,CSVSGTVNTEAFF
NA,TRBV11-2,TRBJ1-1,NA,TGTGCCAGCAGCACTCAACAGGGTGGCACTGAAGCTTTCTTT,CASSTQQGGTEAFF
NA,TRBV7-2,TRBJ1-5,many,TGTGCCAGCAGCTTATCCGCGACAGAGAATCAGCCCCAGCATTTT,CASSLSATENQPQHF
NA,TRBV18,TRBJ1-2,many,TGTGCCAGCGCGCTGTCCGGGGGCGAGTTTGGCTACACCTTC,CASALSGGEFGYTF
NA,TRBV27,TRBJ2-7,many,TGTGCCAGCAGTTCACAGGGCCGAAGCTCCTACGAGCAGTACTTC,CASSSQGRSSYEQYF
TRBD1,TRBV7-2,TRBJ1-5,few,TGTGCCAGCTCAGGGGGGGGGGAGGTGAGCAATCAGCCCCAGCATTTT,CASSGGGEVSNQPQHF
NA,TRBV11-2,TRBJ1-2,few,TGTGCCAGCAGCCGACGGATCGGGGGGGAGAGTTGGTATGGCTACACCTTC,CASSRRIGGESWYGYTF
TRBD2,TRBV14,TRBJ2-5,NA,TGTGCCGGCAGCCTACTAGCGGGGGCCAGAGAGACCCAGTACTTC,CAGSLLAGARETQYF
TRBD1,TRBV10-3,TRBJ1-1,few,TGTGCCATCAGTGACACAGGGGCCGGGAACACTGAAGCTTTCTTT,CAISDTGAGNTEAFF
TRBD2,TRBV6-1,TRBJ2-3,NA,TGTGCCAGCAGTGTAGGGCCTAGCGGGGGCACAGATACGCAGTATTTT,CASSVGPSGGTDTQYF
NA,TRBV12-3/TRBV12-4,TRBJ2-6,NA,TGTGCCAGTGGGCGGTACTCTGGGGCCAACGTCCGGACTTTC,CASGRYSGANVRTF
TRBD1,TRBV7-9,TRBJ1-4,NA,TGTGCCAGCAGCGCTCCCTCAGGGGGCTTGGGAAAACTGTTTTTT,CASSAPSGGLGKLFF
NA,TRBV11-3,TRBJ2-3,many,TGTGCCAGCAGCTTAGACATGGGGGCGGCAGATACGCAGTATTTT,CASSLDMGAADTQYF
NA,TRBV10-3,TRBJ2-7,NA,TGTGCCATCAGTGAGTCCCAGCACTACGAGCAGTACTTC,CAISESQHYEQYF
NA,TRBV24-1,TRBJ2-5,many,TGTGCCACCAGTGATTTCAACGACCGGGCCCAGTACTTC,CATSDFNDRAQYF
NA,TRBV5-1,TRBJ2-1,NA,TGCGCCAGCAGCTTGGAGGCTAGGGATGAGCAGTTCTTC,CASSLEARDEQFF
NA,TRBV4-1,TRBJ2-7,NA,TGCGCCAGCAGCCAAGCATCGGGCAGCGAGCAGTACTTC,CASSQASGSEQYF
TRBD1,TRBV5-1,TRBJ2-2,NA,TGCGCCAGCACCAAAGGGACAGGGAAAACCGGGGAGCTGTTTTTT,CASTKGTGKTGELFF
TRBD2,TRBV25-1,TRBJ2-3,many,TGTGCCAGCAGTTCTAGCGGGGGGATTACAGATACGCAGTATTTT,CASSSSGGITDTQYF
TRBD1,TRBV11-2,TRBJ1-2,many,TGTGCCAGCAGCTTGAATGACAGGGTCTATGGCTACACCTTC,CASSLNDRVYGYTF
NA,TRBV19,TRBJ2-1,few,TGTGCCAGTAGACCCAGGGGATTTGGGGGCAATGAGCAGTTCTTC,CASRPRGFGGNEQFF
NA,TRBV7-9,TRBJ1-6,few,TGTGCCAGCAGCTTAGCGCAGTATAATTCACCCCTCCACTTT,CASSLAQYNSPLHF
NA,TRBV5-1,TRBJ2-3,many,TGCGCCAGCAGCCCGGGACTCCTCGGTTCCGATACGCAGTATTTT,CASSPGLLGSDTQYF
NA,TRBV6-1,TRBJ2-6,many,TGTGCCAGCAGCCCGGGGGGACATTTCTCTGGGGCCAACGTCCTGACTTTC,CASSPGGHFSGANVLTF
TRBD2,TRBV7-2,TRBJ2-3,many,TGTGCCAGCAGCCCCGGGGGACTAGCGGGGGTAACGCAGTATTTT,CASSPGGLAGVTQYF
NA,TRBV6-2/TRBV6-3,TRBJ2-5,many,TGTGCCAGCAGTTACCGTGACAGCCAAGAGACCCAGTACTTC,CASSYRDSQETQYF
TRBD1,TRBV24-1,TRBJ2-1,NA,TGTGCCACCAGTGATGGGACAGGGGGGAACAATGAGCAGTTCTTC,CATSDGTGGNNEQFF
TRBD2,TRBV7-3,TRBJ2-5,NA,TGTGCCAGCAGCCCGTCACTAGCGGGGCAACAAGAGACCCAGTACTTC,CASSPSLAGQQETQYF
TRBD1,TRBV11-2,TRBJ2-7,few,TGTGCCAGCAGCTTAATGGGACAGAGGTACGAGCAGTACTTC,CASSLMGQRYEQYF
TRBD1,TRBV12-3/TRBV12-4,TRBJ1-1,many,TGTGCCAGCACCTCGTCAGGGGGGACTGAAGCTTTCTTT,CASTSSGGTEAFF
TRBD1,TRBV5-1,TRBJ2-7,NA,TGCGCCAGCAGTCCGTACCGGGACAGGGGAGCCTACGAGCAGTACTTC,CASSPYRDRGAYEQYF
TRBD2,TRBV20-1,TRBJ2-1,many,TGCAGTGCTTCCCGAGAGCTCCTAGCGGGGGGCTACAATGAGCAGTTCTTC,CSASRELLAGGYNEQFF